The rows below give T cell receptor beta chains drawn from one sample of a study of cytotoxic CD8 clonotypes in ibrutinib-treated CLL. The protocol was immunoSEQ multiplex PCR, while the TCRdb copy is restricted to in-frame clones and leaves out a portion. The table records approximately 190,000 clones, roughly 79% of them present only once. Sample: PBMCs, taken after 12 months of ibrutinib treatment. The receptors derive from a human donor with chronic lymphocytic leukemia. The CDR3 runs from the conserved cysteine through the conserved F or W. A D gene is named only where the DNA matches it firmly. The size field is filled for only some rows; it gives once, few, many or a size class.

>once|TRBJ2-7|TRBV6-1|TRBD1
TGTGCCATTCACAGGGGAAATAGCGAGCAGTACTTC
CAIHRGNSEQYF
>NA|TRBJ1-6|TRBV7-2|TRBD1
TGTGCCAGCAGCCCGTCGGGACAGGGCAATTCACCCCTCCACTTT
CASSPSGQGNSPLHF
>NA|TRBJ1-4|TRBV7-9|TRBD1
TGTGCCAGCAGCACAGACAGGGTAGGAGAAAAACTGTTTTTT
CASSTDRVGEKLFF
>NA|TRBJ1-2|TRBV5-1|TRBD1
TGCGCCAGCAGCTCGGACAGGCTGGGTGGCTACACCTTC
CASSSDRLGGYTF
>few|TRBJ1-1|TRBV14|TRBD1
TGTGCCAGCAGCAGGGACAGGGGGAACACTGAAGCTTTCTTT
CASSRDRGNTEAFF
>NA|TRBJ2-3|TRBV6-5|TRBD2
TGTGCCAGCAGTCCCTTAGCGGGGGGGCGAGATACGCAGTATTTT
CASSPLAGGRDTQYF
>NA|TRBJ1-2|TRBV5-1|NA
TGCGCCAGCAGCTTGGGAACGAGAGGCTACACCTTC
CASSLGTRGYTF
>NA|TRBJ2-1|TRBV7-6|NA
TGTGCCAGCAGCTCCGTAATCCGTAATGAGCAGTTCTTC
CASSSVIRNEQFF
>NA|TRBJ2-3|TRBV12-5|NA
TGTGCTAGTGGTCCCCCCCAGAGCACAGATACGCAGTATTTT
CASGPPQSTDTQYF
>NA|TRBJ2-7|TRBV7-6|TRBD1
TGTGCCAGCAGCTCCGGGACAGCCGGCCACGAGCAGTACTTC
CASSSGTAGHEQYF
>NA|TRBJ1-3|TRBV5-1|NA
TGCGCCAGCAGCCCCAAACAGGGTGACGGAAACACCATATATTTT
CASSPKQGDGNTIYF
>NA|TRBJ2-7|TRBV2|TRBD1
TGTGCCAGCAGTGCACCAGGGGGCCCCTACGAGCAGTACTTC
CASSAPGGPYEQYF
>NA|TRBJ2-4|TRBV11-2|NA
TGTGCCAGCAGCTTAGACAGGGGGGACATTCAGTACTTC
CASSLDRGDIQYF
>NA|TRBJ2-1|TRBV5-8|TRBD1
TGTGCCAGCAGCTCTACCGGGACAGGAGAAAAATACAATGAGCAGTTCTTC
CASSSTGTGEKYNEQFF
>NA|TRBJ1-5|TRBV19|NA
TGTGCCAGTAGTATAGTAGCGGAGAGCAATCAGCCCCAGCATTTT
CASSIVAESNQPQHF
>NA|TRBJ1-2|TRBV27|NA
TGTGCCAGCAGTTTATCCGACCCCGGGGACTATGGCTACACCTTC
CASSLSDPGDYGYTF
>NA|TRBJ2-1|TRBV5-6|TRBD1
TGTGCCAGCAGCCCGGGACAGGGAAAATGGTCCTCCTACAATGAGCAGTTCTTC
CASSPGQGKWSSYNEQFF